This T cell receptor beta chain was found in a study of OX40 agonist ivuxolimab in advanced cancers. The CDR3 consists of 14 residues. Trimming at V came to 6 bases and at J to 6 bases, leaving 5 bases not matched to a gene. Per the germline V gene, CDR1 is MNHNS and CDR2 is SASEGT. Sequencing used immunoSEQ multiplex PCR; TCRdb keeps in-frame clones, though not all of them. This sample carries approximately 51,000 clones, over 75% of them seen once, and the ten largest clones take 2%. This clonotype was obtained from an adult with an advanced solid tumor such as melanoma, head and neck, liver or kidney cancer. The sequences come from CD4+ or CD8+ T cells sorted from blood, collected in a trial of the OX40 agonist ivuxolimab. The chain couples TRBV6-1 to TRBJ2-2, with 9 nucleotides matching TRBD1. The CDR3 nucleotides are TGTGCCAGCAGGGGGACAGGGAATGCCGGGGAGCTGTTTTTT. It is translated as CASRGTGNAGELFF.